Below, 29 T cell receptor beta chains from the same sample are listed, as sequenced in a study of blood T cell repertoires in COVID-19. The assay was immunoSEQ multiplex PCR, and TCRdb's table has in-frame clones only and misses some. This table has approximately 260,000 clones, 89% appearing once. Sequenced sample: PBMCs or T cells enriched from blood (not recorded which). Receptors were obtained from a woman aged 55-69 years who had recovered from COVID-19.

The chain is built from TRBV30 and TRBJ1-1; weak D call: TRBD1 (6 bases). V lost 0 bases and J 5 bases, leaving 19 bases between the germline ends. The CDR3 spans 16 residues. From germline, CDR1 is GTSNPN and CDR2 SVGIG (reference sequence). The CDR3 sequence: CAWSVKTAQGLTEAFF. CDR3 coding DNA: TGTGCCTGGAGTGTAAAGACAGCACAGGGACTAACTGAAGCTTTCTTT.

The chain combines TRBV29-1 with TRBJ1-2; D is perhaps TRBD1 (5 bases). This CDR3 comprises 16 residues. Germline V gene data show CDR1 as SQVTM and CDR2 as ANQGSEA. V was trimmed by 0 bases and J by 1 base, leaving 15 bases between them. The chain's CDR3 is CSVEDFTGGFNYGYTF. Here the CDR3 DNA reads TGCAGCGTTGAAGATTTCACCGGGGGTTTTAACTATGGCTACACCTTC.

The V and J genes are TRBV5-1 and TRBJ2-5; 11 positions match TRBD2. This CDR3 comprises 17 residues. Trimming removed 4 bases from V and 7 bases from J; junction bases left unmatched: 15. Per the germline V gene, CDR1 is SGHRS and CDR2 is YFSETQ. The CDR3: CASSRDTSGRATATQYF. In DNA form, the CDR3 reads TGCGCCAGCAGCAGAGACACTAGCGGGAGAGCCACGGCGACCCAGTACTTC. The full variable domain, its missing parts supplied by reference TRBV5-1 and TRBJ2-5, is KAGVTQTPRYLIKTRGQQVTLSCSPISGHRSVSWYQQTPGQGLQFLFEYFSETQRNKGNFPGRFSGRQFSNSRSEMNVSTLELGDSALYLCASSRDTSGRATATQYFGPGTRLLVL.

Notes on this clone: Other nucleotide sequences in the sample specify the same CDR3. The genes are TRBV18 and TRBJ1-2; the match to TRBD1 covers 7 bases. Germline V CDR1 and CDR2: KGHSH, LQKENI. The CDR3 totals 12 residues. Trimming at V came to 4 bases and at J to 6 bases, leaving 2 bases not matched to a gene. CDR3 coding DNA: TGTGCCAGCTCACGAGACAGGGATGGCTACACCTTC. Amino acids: CASSRDRDGYTF.

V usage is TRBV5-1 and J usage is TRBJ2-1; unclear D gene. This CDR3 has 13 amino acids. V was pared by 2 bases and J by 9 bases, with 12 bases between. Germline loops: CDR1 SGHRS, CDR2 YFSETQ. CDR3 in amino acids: CASSFLSKPEQFF. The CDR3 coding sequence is TGCGCCAGCAGCTTCCTATCAAAGCCTGAGCAGTTCTTC.

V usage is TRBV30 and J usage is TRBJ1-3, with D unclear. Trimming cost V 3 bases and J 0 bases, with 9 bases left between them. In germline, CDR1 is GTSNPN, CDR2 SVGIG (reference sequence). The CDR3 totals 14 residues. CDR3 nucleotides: TGTGCCTGGAGAGCCAGGATCTCTGGAAACACCATATATTTT. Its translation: CAWRARISGNTIYF.

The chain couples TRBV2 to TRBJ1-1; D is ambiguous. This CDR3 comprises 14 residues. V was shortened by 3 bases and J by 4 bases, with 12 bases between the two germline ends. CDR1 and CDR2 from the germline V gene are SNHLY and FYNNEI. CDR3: CASSDFTGSTEAFF. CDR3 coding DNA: TGTGCCAGCAGTGACTTCACGGGGTCCACTGAAGCTTTCTTT.

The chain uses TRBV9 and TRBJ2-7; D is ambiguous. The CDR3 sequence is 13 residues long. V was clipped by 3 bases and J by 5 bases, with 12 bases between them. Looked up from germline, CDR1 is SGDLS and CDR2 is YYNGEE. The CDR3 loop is CASSDGPGDEQYF. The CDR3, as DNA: TGTGCCAGCAGCGATGGTCCTGGAGACGAGCAGTACTTC. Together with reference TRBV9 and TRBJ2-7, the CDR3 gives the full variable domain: DSGVTQTPKHLITATGQRVTLRCSPRSGDLSVYWYQQSLDQGLQFLIQYYNGEERAKGNILERFSAQQFPDLHSELNLSSLELGDSALYFCASSDGPGDEQYFGPGTRLTVT.

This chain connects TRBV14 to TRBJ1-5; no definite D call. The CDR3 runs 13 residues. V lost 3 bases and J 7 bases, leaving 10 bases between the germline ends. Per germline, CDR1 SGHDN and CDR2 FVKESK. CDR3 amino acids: CASSQISGQPQHF. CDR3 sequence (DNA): TGTGCCAGCAGCCAGATATCGGGGCAGCCCCAGCATTTT.

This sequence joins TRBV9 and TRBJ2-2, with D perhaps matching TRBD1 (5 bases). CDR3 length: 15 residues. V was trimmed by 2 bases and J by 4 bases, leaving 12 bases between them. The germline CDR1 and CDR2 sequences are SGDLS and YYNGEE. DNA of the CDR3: TGTGCCAGCAGCGTGACAGTGGCGATCACCGGGGAGCTGTTTTTT. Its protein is CASSVTVAITGELFF.

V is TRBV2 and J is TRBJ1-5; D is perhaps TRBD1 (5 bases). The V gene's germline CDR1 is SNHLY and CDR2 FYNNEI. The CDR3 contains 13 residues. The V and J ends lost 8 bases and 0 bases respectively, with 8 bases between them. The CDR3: CASGGVSNQPQHF. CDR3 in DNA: TGTGCCAGCGGGGGGGTTAGCAATCAGCCCCAGCATTTT.

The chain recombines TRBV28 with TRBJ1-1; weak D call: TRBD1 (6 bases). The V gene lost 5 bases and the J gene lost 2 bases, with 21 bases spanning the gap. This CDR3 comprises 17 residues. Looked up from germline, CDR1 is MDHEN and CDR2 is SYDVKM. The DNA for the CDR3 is TGTGCCAGCAGTCCCCGCGCAGGGGTGTTGGGAAACACTGAAGCTTTCTTT. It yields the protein CASSPRAGVLGNTEAFF. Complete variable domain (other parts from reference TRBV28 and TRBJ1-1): DVKVTQSSRYLVKRTGEKVFLECVQDMDHENMFWYRQDPGLGLRLIYFSYDVKMKEKGDIPEGYSVSREKKERFSLILESASTNQTSMYLCASSPRAGVLGNTEAFFGQGTRLTVV.

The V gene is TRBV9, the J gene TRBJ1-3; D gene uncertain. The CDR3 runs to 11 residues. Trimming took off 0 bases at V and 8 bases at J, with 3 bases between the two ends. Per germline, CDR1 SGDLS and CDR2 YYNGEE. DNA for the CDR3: TGTGCCAGCAGCGTAGCGGACACCATATATTTT. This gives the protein CASSVADTIYF.

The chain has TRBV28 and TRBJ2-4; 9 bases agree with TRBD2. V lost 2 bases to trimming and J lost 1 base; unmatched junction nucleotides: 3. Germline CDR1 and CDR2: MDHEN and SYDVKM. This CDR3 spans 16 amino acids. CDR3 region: CASSLTLAGAKNIQYF. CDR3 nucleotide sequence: TGTGCCAGCAGTTTAACCCTAGCGGGGGCCAAAAACATTCAGTACTTC.

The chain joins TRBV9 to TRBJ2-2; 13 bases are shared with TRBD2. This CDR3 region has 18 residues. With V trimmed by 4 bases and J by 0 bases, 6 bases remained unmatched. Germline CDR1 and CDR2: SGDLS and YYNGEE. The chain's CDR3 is CASSPGLAGASNTGELFF. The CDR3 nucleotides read TGTGCCAGCAGCCCCGGACTAGCGGGGGCCTCGAACACCGGGGAGCTGTTTTTT.

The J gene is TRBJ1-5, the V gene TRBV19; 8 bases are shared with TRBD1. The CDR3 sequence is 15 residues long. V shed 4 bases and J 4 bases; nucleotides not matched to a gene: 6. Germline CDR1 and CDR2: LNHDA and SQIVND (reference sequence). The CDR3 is CASSTLQGGNQPQHF. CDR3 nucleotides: TGTGCCAGTAGTACCCTACAGGGGGGGAATCAGCCCCAGCATTTT.

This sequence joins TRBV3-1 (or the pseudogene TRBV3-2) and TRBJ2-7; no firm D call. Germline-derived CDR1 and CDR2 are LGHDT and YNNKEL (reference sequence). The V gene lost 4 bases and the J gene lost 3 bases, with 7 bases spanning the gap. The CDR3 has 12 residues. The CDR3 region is CASSRGVYEQYF. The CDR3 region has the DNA TGTGCCAGCAGCCGAGGAGTCTACGAGCAGTACTTC.

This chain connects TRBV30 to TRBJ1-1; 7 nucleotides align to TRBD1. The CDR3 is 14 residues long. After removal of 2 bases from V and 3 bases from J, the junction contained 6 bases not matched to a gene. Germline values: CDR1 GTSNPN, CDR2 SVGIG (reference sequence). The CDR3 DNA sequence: TGTGCCTGGAGTACAACAGGGGTTTACACTGAAGCTTTCTTT. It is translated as CAWSTTGVYTEAFF.

The CDR3 spells CASTLGGPDSGNTIYF. CDR3 sequence (DNA): TGTGCCAGCACCCTAGGGGGACCGGACTCTGGAAACACCATATATTTT. The chain couples TRBV27 to TRBJ1-3; D may be TRBD1 (6 bases). The V end lost 7 bases, the J end lost 0 bases, and 16 bases lay between the germline ends. This CDR3 contains 16 residues. Germline assignment: CDR1 MNHEY and CDR2 SMNVEV (reference sequence).

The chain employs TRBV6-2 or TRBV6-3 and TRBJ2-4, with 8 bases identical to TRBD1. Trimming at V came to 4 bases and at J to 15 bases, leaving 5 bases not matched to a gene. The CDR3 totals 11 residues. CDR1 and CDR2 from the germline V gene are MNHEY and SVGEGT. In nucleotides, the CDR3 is TGTGCCAGCAGTTCAAGGACAGGGTGGTACTTC. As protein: CASSSRTGWYF.

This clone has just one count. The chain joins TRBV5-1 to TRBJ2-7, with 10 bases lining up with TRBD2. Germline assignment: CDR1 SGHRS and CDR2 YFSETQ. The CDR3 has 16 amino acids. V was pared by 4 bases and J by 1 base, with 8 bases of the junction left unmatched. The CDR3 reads CASSALGTSVSYEQYF. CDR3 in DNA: TGCGCCAGCAGCGCCCTCGGGACTAGCGTTTCCTACGAGCAGTACTTC.

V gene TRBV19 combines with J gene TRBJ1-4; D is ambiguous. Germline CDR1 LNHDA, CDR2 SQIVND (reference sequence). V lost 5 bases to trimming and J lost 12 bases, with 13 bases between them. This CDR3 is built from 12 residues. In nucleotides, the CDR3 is TGTGCCAGTAGTGCACGAGAGGGTCAACTGTTTTTT. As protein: CASSAREGQLFF.

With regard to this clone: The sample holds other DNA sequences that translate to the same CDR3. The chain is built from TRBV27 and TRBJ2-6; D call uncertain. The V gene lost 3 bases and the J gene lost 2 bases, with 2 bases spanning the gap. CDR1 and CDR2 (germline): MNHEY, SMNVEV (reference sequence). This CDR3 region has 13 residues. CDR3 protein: CASSFTGANVLTF. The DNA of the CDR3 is TGTGCCAGCAGTTTCACTGGGGCCAACGTCCTGACTTTC.

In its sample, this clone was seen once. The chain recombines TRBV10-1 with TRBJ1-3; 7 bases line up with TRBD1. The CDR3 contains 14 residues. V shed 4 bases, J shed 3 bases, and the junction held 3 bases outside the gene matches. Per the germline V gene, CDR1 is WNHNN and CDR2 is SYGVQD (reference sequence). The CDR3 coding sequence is TGCGCCAGCAGTGCCGGGGACAGTGGAAACACCATATATTTT. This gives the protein CASSAGDSGNTIYF.

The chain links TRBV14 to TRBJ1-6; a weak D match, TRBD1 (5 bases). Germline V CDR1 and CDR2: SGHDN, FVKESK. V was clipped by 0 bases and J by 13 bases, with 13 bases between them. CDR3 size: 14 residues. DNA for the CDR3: TGTGCCAGCAGCCAAGATGGTAGGGGTAGCCCCCTCCACTTT. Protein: CASSQDGRGSPLHF.

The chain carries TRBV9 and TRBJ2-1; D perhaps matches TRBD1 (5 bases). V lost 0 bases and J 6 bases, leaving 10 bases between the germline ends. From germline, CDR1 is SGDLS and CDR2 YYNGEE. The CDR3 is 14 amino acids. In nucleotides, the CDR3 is TGTGCCAGCAGCGTAGGCGACAGTCCCAATGAGCAGTTCTTC. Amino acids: CASSVGDSPNEQFF.

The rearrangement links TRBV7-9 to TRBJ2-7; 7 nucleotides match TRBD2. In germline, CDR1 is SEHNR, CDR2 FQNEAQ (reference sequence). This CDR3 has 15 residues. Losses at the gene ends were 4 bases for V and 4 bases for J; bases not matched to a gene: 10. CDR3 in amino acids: CASSSSSGVWYEQYF. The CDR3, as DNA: TGTGCCAGCAGCTCCTCGAGCGGGGTTTGGTACGAGCAGTACTTC. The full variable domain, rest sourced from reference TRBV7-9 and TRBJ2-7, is DTGVSQNPRHKITKRGQNVTFRCDPISEHNRLYWYRQTLGQGPEFLTYFQNEAQLEKSRLLSDRFSAERPKGSFSTLEIQRTEQGDSAMYLCASSSSSGVWYEQYFGPGTRLTVT.

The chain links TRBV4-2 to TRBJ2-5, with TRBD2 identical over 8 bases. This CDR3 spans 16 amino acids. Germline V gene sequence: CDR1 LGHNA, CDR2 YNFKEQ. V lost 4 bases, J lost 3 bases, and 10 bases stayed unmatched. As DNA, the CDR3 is TGTGCCAGCAGCCTCTACGGGACTAGTTTGGAAGAGACCCAGTACTTC. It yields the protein CASSLYGTSLEETQYF.

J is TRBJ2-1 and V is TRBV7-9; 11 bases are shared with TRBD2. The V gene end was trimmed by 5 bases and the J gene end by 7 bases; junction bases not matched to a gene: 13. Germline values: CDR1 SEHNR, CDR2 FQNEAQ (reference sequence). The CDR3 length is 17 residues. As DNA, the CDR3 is TGTGCCAGCAGCCCATTTACGGGACTAGCGGCGAAGAATGAGCAGTTCTTC. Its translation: CASSPFTGLAAKNEQFF.